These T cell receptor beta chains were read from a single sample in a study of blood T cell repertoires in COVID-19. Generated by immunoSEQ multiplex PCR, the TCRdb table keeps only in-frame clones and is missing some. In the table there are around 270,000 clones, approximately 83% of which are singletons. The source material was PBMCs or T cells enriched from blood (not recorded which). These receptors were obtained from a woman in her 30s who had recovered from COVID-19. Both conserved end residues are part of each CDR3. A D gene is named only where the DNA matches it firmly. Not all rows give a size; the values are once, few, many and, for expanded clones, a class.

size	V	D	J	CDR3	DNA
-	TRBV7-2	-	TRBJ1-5	CASSAQVPSTQHF	TGTGCCAGCAGCGCACAGGTCCCCTCGACCCAGCATTTT
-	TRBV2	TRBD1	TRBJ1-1	CASSGQQGATEAFF	TGTGCCAGCAGTGGCCAACAGGGGGCCACTGAAGCTTTCTTT
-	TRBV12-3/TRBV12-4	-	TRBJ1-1	CASEGAAREAFF	TGTGCCAGCGAAGGGGCAGCCCGCGAAGCTTTCTTT
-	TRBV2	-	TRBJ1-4	CASRPTEDATNEKLFF	TGTGCCAGCAGGCCGACAGAAGATGCAACTAATGAAAAACTGTTTTTT
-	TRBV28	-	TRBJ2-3	CASSLQGGTDTQYF	TGTGCCAGCAGTTTACAGGGCGGCACAGATACGCAGTATTTT
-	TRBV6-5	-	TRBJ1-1	CASSFQGWKNTEAFF	TGTGCCAGCAGTTTTCAGGGGTGGAAGAACACTGAAGCTTTCTTT
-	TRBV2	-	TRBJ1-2	CASSVGGARAYGYTF	TGTGCCAGCAGTGTTGGGGGGGCGCGGGCCTATGGCTACACCTTC
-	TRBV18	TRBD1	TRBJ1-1	CASSRAGTGNTEAFF	TGTGCCAGCTCACGCGCCGGGACAGGGAACACTGAAGCTTTCTTT
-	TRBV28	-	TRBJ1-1	CASRTLEGDTEAFF	TGTGCCAGCAGAACATTAGAGGGCGACACTGAAGCTTTCTTT
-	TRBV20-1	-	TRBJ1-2	CSASEVRWRLRGYTF	TGCAGTGCTAGTGAAGTGAGGTGGAGATTAAGGGGCTACACCTTC
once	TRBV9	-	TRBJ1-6	CASSSAVLGDSPLHF	TGTGCCAGCAGCTCAGCGGTTCTTGGTGATTCACCCCTCCACTTT
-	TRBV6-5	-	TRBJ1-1	CASSLGRMNTEAFF	TGTGCCAGCAGCTTAGGGAGAATGAACACTGAAGCTTTCTTT
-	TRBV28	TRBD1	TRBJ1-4	CASSLKGARLFF	TGTGCCAGCAGTTTAAAGGGGGCGAGACTGTTTTTT
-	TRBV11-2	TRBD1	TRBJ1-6	CASSARGTGNSPLHF	TGTGCCAGCAGCGCCCGCGGGACAGGAAATTCACCCCTCCACTTT
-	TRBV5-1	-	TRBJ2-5	CASSQGYQETQYF	TGCGCCAGCAGCCAGGGTTACCAAGAGACCCAGTACTTC
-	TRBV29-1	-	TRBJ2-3	CSVEEGEADTQYF	TGCAGCGTTGAAGAGGGAGAGGCAGATACGCAGTATTTT
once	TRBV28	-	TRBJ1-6	CASTAGRAGGNSPLHF	TGTGCCAGCACTGCGGGGAGGGCTGGGGGAAATTCACCCCTCCACTTT
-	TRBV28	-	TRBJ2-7	CASSRTFSHNFNYEQYF	TGTGCCAGCAGCCGGACTTTTTCCCATAATTTTAACTACGAGCAGTACTTC
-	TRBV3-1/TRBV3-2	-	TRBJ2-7	CASSQVPSVAYEQYF	TGTGCCAGCAGCCAAGTCCCTAGCGTTGCCTACGAGCAGTACTTC
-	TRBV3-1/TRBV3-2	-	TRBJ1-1	CASSQDQGNTEAFF	TGTGCCAGCAGCCAAGATCAGGGGAACACTGAAGCTTTCTTT
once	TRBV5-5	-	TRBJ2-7	CASNFAVNLYEQYF	TGTGCCAGCAATTTCGCGGTAAACCTCTACGAGCAGTACTTC
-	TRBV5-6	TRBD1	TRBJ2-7	CASSFAGGSSEQYF	TGTGCCAGCAGCTTCGCAGGGGGCTCCTCCGAGCAGTACTTC
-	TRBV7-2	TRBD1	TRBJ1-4	CASSFPQQTGAATTLFF	TGTGCCAGCAGCTTCCCTCAACAGACAGGGGCCGCGACTACACTGTTTTTT
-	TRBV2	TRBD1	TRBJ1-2	CASSEALDRGYGYTF	TGTGCCAGCAGTGAAGCGCTTGACAGGGGCTATGGCTACACCTTC
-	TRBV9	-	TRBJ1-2	CASGHRVEYGYTF	TGTGCCAGCGGCCACAGGGTTGAGTATGGCTACACCTTC
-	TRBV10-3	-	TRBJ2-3	CATRPSGPDTQYF	TGTGCCACCAGGCCCAGCGGCCCAGATACGCAGTATTTT
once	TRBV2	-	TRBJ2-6	CAIPSSGANVLTF	TGTGCCATCCCTAGCTCTGGGGCCAACGTCCTGACTTTC
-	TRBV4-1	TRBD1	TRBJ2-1	CASSPQDRVLEQFF	TGCGCCAGCAGCCCCCAGGACAGGGTGCTTGAGCAGTTCTTC
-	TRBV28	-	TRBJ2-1	CASSPGGGYNEQFF	TGTGCCAGCAGCCCCGGCGGCGGTTACAATGAGCAGTTCTTC
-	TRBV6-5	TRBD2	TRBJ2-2	CASRWTSGVGELFF	TGTGCCAGCAGGTGGACTAGCGGGGTCGGGGAGCTGTTTTTT
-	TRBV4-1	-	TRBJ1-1	CASSQGALNTEAFF	TGCGCCAGCAGCCAAGGGGCCCTGAACACTGAAGCTTTCTTT
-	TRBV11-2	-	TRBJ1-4	CASSLGLQIGYNEKLFF	TGTGCCAGCAGCTTAGGACTCCAGATTGGATATAATGAAAAACTGTTTTTT
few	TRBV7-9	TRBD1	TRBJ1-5	CASSSYTDRVGQPQHF	TGTGCCAGCAGCTCATATACTGACAGGGTGGGTCAGCCCCAGCATTTT
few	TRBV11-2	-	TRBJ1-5	CASSLDFRSDSNQPQHF	TGTGCCAGCAGCTTAGACTTTCGGAGTGATAGCAATCAGCCCCAGCATTTT
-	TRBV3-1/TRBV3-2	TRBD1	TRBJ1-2	CASSQRDRVGYTF	TGTGCCAGCAGCCAACGGGACAGGGTTGGCTACACCTTC
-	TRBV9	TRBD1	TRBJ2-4	CASSVDRGKNIQYF	TGTGCCAGCAGCGTGGACAGGGGGAAAAACATTCAGTACTTC
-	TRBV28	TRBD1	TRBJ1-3	CASSVLGTGSGNTIYF	TGTGCCAGCAGCGTCCTGGGGACAGGATCTGGAAACACCATATATTTT
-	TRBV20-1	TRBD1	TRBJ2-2	CSASLRQGWEEGELFF	TGCAGTGCTAGTCTCCGACAGGGGTGGGAGGAGGGGGAGCTGTTTTTT
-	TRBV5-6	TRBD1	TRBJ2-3	CASSLEGAGGTDTQYF	TGTGCCAGCAGCTTGGAGGGGGCGGGTGGCACAGATACGCAGTATTTT
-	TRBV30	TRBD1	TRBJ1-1	CAFRQGGTEAFF	TGTGCCTTCCGACAGGGTGGGACTGAAGCTTTCTTT
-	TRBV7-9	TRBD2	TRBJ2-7	CASSLGGLADSSYEQYF	TGTGCCAGCAGCTTAGGGGGACTAGCGGACAGCTCCTACGAGCAGTACTTC
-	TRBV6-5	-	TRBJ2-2	CASSYPGQSNTGELFF	TGTGCCAGCAGTTACCCGGGACAATCGAACACCGGGGAGCTGTTTTTT
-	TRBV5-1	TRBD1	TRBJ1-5	CASSWGTGENQPQHF	TGCGCCAGCAGCTGGGGGACAGGGGAGAATCAGCCCCAGCATTTT
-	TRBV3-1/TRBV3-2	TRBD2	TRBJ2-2	CASSLTPLSGGANTGELFF	TGTGCCAGCAGCCTTACCCCTTTAAGCGGGGGGGCGAACACCGGGGAGCTGTTTTTT
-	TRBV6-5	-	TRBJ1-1	CASRRDLEAFF	TGTGCCAGCAGGCGGGACCTTGAAGCTTTCTTT
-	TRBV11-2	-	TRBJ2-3	CASSLYPDFTDTQYF	TGTGCCAGCAGTCTATACCCTGATTTCACAGATACGCAGTATTTT
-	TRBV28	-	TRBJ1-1	CASSSPPPGQGEAFF	TGTGCCAGCAGTTCTCCCCCCCCCGGCCAGGGCGAAGCTTTCTTT
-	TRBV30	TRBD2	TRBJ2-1	CAWSVLGLAGRSYNEQFF	TGTGCCTGGAGTGTACTTGGACTAGCGGGCCGCTCCTACAATGAGCAGTTCTTC
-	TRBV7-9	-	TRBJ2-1	CASSPGQYNEQFF	TGTGCCAGCAGCCCCGGACAGTACAATGAGCAGTTCTTC
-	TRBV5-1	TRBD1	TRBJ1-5	CASSATGDSNQPQHF	TGCGCCAGCAGCGCGACAGGGGATAGCAATCAGCCCCAGCATTTT
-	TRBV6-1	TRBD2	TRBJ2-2	CASSGTRTSQHSNTGELFF	TGTGCCAGCAGTGGAACCCGGACTAGCCAACACTCAAACACCGGGGAGCTGTTTTTT
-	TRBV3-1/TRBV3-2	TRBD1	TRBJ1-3	CASSHRTGGGNTIYF	TGTGCCAGCAGCCACAGGACAGGGGGGGGAAACACCATATATTTT
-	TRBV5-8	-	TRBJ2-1	CASSRPPAGKVGHEQFF	TGTGCCAGCAGTCGTCCCCCCGCGGGGAAGGTAGGCCATGAGCAGTTCTTC
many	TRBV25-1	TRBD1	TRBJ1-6	CASSSRTGRPLHF	TGTGCCAGCAGTAGCCGGACAGGGCGACCCCTCCACTTT
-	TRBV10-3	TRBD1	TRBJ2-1	CAISLTGTGGSGNEQFF	TGTGCCATCAGCCTTACCGGGACAGGGGGATCGGGGAATGAGCAGTTCTTC
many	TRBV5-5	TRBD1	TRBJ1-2	CASSLTQGANYGYTF	TGTGCCAGCAGCCTTACACAGGGGGCGAACTATGGCTACACCTTC
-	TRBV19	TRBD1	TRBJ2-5	CASSGPLTGGAETQYF	TGTGCCAGTAGTGGGCCGTTGACAGGGGGCGCGGAGACCCAGTACTTC
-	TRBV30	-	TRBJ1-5	CAWRPKGDRNQPQHF	TGTGCCTGGAGGCCCAAGGGGGATCGCAATCAGCCCCAGCATTTT